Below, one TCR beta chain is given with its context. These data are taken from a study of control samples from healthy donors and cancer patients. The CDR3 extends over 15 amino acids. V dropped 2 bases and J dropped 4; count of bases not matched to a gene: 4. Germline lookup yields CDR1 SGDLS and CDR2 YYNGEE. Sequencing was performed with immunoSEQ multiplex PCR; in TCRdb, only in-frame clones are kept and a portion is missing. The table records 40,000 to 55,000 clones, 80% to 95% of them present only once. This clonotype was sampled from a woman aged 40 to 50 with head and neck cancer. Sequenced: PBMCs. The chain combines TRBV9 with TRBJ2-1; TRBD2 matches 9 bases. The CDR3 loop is CASSVSGGSYNEQFF. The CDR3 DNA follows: TGTGCCAGCAGCGTTAGCGGGGGTTCGTACAATGAGCAGTTCTTC.